A selection of T cell receptor beta chains follows, all from one sample in a study of shared clonotypes between healthy human individuals. Generated by immunoSEQ multiplex PCR, the TCRdb table keeps only in-frame clones and is missing some. This sample has about 1 million clones; more than 60% occur once, and the top ten carry about 1.5%. Source material: memory CD4+ T cells sorted from blood. The receptors derive from a man between 18 and 35 years old in good health. Both conserved end residues are part of each CDR3. A D gene is named only where the DNA matches it firmly. The size entry is marked missing in some rows and otherwise reads once, few, many or a size class.

d_call,clone_size,j_call,v_call,cdr3_nt,cdr3_aa
TRBD1,-,TRBJ2-5,TRBV27,TGTGCCAGCATCAAAAAGGACAGGGAAATAGGGACCCAGTACTTC,CASIKKDREIGTQYF
TRBD2,-,TRBJ2-1,TRBV28,TGTGCCAGCATAACGGGTACGGGACTAGCGGCCCTCAATGAGCAGTTCTTC,CASITGTGLAALNEQFF
TRBD1,-,TRBJ1-1,TRBV10-2,TGCGCCAGCGGGAGAAACGACAGGGGGGAATTGAACACTGAAGCTTTCTTT,CASGRNDRGELNTEAFF
-,-,TRBJ1-3,TRBV18,TGTGCCAGCTCACTAAGGGAGGCTGGAAACACCATATATTTT,CASSLREAGNTIYF
-,-,TRBJ1-1,TRBV28,TGTGCCAGCAGTGTCCAGAGCACTGAAGCTTTCTTT,CASSVQSTEAFF
-,-,TRBJ1-5,TRBV30,TGTGCCTGGAGCCGGCAGGGTGGCAATCAGCCCCAGCATTTT,CAWSRQGGNQPQHF
TRBD2,-,TRBJ2-1,TRBV6-1,TGTGCCAGCAGTAGCGGGGGGGCCGGTAATGAGCAGCTCTTC,CASSSGGAGNEQLF
TRBD1,-,TRBJ2-1,TRBV11-1,TGTGCCAGCAGCATAGGGGACAGGGAGAAGCAGTTCTTC,CASSIGDREKQFF
-,few,TRBJ2-7,TRBV13,TGTGCCAGCAGCTTAGAACGTCACTACGAGCAGTACTTC,CASSLERHYEQYF
-,-,TRBJ2-7,TRBV7-2,TGTGCCAGCAGCTTAGCTGGACTGGGCTACGAGCAGTACTTC,CASSLAGLGYEQYF
TRBD1,-,TRBJ2-1,TRBV7-6,TGTGCCAGCACCGATACAGGGGTGGGGTACAATGAGCAGTTCTTC,CASTDTGVGYNEQFF
TRBD1,few,TRBJ1-1,TRBV28,TGTGCCAGCGTAACGCCAACAGGGGGCGAGAACACTGAAGCTTTCTTT,CASVTPTGGENTEAFF
-,-,TRBJ2-2,TRBV29-1,TGCAGCGCCGAGAGGGGGACCGGGGAGCTGTTTTTT,CSAERGTGELFF
-,-,TRBJ1-5,TRBV30,TGTGCCTGGAGTGTAAGGGTCGGGGGCAATCAGCCCCAGCATTTT,CAWSVRVGGNQPQHF
TRBD1,once,TRBJ1-4,TRBV5-1,TGCGCCAGCAGCACCCAAGGACAGGCAACTAATGAAAAACTGTTTTTT,CASSTQGQATNEKLFF
-,-,TRBJ1-1,TRBV4-1,TGCGCCAGCAGCCAAGAGGCCAGGGCAAACACTGAAGCTTTCTTT,CASSQEARANTEAFF
-,-,TRBJ1-6,TRBV21-1,TGTGCCAGCAGGGGCACTCATAATTCACCCCTCCACTTT,CASRGTHNSPLHF
-,-,TRBJ2-1,TRBV5-6,TGTGCCAGCATCAGAGACAGGAGGGCTTTCAATGAGCAGTTCTTC,CASIRDRRAFNEQFF
TRBD1,-,TRBJ1-6,TRBV5-6,TGTGCCAGCAGCTTTCCTCAGGGACAGGGCGCCGATTCACCCCTCCACTTT,CASSFPQGQGADSPLHF
TRBD1,few,TRBJ1-1,TRBV5-1,TGCGCCAGCAGCCCAGGGACAGTTCGGACTGAAGCTTTCTTT,CASSPGTVRTEAFF
-,-,TRBJ1-1,TRBV2,TGTGCCAGCGCCCGGACCCTCCTGAACACTGAAGCTTTCTTT,CASARTLLNTEAFF
TRBD1,-,TRBJ1-2,TRBV5-1,TGCGCCAGCAGCTCCCAGCTAACAGGGGCAACCACCTATGGCTACACCTTC,CASSSQLTGATTYGYTF
-,-,TRBJ1-1,TRBV18,TGTGCCAGCTCACCCCACCGGGCAGCACCTGAAGCTTTCTTT,CASSPHRAAPEAFF
TRBD2,once,TRBJ2-1,TRBV29-1,TGCAGCGTCGAGGGGACTAGCGGTAGTGAGCAGTTCTTC,CSVEGTSGSEQFF
TRBD2,-,TRBJ2-3,TRBV7-7,TGTGCTAGCAGCCCGGGAGGGAAGGTAGATACGCAGTATTTT,CASSPGGKVDTQYF
-,-,TRBJ2-2,TRBV11-2,TGTGCCAGCAGCTTAACTAGTGACACCGGGGAGCTGTTTTTT,CASSLTSDTGELFF
-,few,TRBJ1-1,TRBV19,TGTGCCAGTAGTGCGCCGGGACCTAAAGCTTTCTTT,CASSAPGPKAFF
-,-,TRBJ2-3,TRBV11-3,TGTGCCAGCAGCCCCTATGAAACAGATACGCAGTATTTT,CASSPYETDTQYF
TRBD1,-,TRBJ2-7,TRBV10-2,TGCGCCAGCAGTGACCAAGGACAGGGCAAATACGAGCAGTACTTC,CASSDQGQGKYEQYF
TRBD1,-,TRBJ1-4,TRBV30,TGTGCCTGGAGTCCCGGGACAGTCGTTAGTGAAAAACTGTTTTTT,CAWSPGTVVSEKLFF
TRBD2,-,TRBJ2-1,TRBV5-1,TGCGCCAGCAGCTTTCGGACTAGCGGGACTTACAATGAGCAGTTCTTC,CASSFRTSGTYNEQFF
TRBD2,few,TRBJ2-5,TRBV9,TGTGCCAGCAGCGGTAGCGGGATAGGGGGGGAGACCCAGTACTTC,CASSGSGIGGETQYF
-,many,TRBJ2-5,TRBV6-1,TGTGCCAGCAGTGACTACGGAAGGTCCCAAGAGACCCAGTACTTC,CASSDYGRSQETQYF
-,-,TRBJ2-3,TRBV7-2,TGTGCCAGCAGCTTTATTTACACAGATACGCAGTATTTT,CASSFIYTDTQYF
TRBD2,-,TRBJ2-1,TRBV5-1,TGCGCCAGCCACTGGGGGGGTGCGAGCAATGAGCAGTTCTTC,CASHWGGASNEQFF
-,-,TRBJ2-2,TRBV10-3,TGTGCCATCAGTGAAGGATTTCCCGGGGAGCTGTTTTTT,CAISEGFPGELFF
-,-,TRBJ1-3,TRBV5-1,TGCGCCAGCAGCTTGGAATTTTCAGCGAGCTCTGGAAACACCATATATTTT,CASSLEFSASSGNTIYF
TRBD2,-,TRBJ2-7,TRBV6-1,TGTGCCAGCAGTGAAGCGAATCCTAGCGGGGGGAACGAGCAGTACTTC,CASSEANPSGGNEQYF
-,-,TRBJ1-4,TRBV7-2,TGTGCCAGCACCCCTTTTGGCATGTTGGGGGAAAAACTGTTTTTT,CASTPFGMLGEKLFF
-,-,TRBJ1-5,TRBV6-1,TGTGCCAGCAGTGAAGATTACCGGTGGCCCCAGCATTTT,CASSEDYRWPQHF
-,once,TRBJ2-5,TRBV29-1,TGCAGCGTTCCAAGGCTGGGAAAACCAGAGACCCAGTACTTC,CSVPRLGKPETQYF
TRBD2,once,TRBJ2-3,TRBV10-2,TGCGCCAGCAACGGACTAGCGGGGGGCACAGATACGCAGTATTTT,CASNGLAGGTDTQYF
-,-,TRBJ2-7,TRBV5-1,TGCGCCAGCAGCGGCAACCGACAGACAACCTACGAGCAGTACTTC,CASSGNRQTTYEQYF
-,few,TRBJ1-2,TRBV2,TGTGCCAGCAGTGAAGACATGAGGATTGGCTACACCTTC,CASSEDMRIGYTF
TRBD1,-,TRBJ2-4,TRBV19,TGTGCCAGTAGTAGCGGACAGGGGGGCATAACCAAAAACATTCAGTACTTC,CASSSGQGGITKNIQYF
TRBD2,-,TRBJ2-3,TRBV7-6,TGTGCCAGCAGGCGGGAGATAGGGACAGATACGCAGTATTTT,CASRREIGTDTQYF
TRBD1,-,TRBJ1-2,TRBV19,TGTGCCAGTAGTCACCGGGACAGCTATGGCTACACCTTC,CASSHRDSYGYTF
TRBD1,once,TRBJ1-3,TRBV29-1,TGCAGCGTAGAGGGACAGGGGGGCGGAAACACCATATATTTT,CSVEGQGGGNTIYF
TRBD2,-,TRBJ2-2,TRBV5-1,TGCGCCAGCAGCTTGGCCGGTTCATCGCTAGCGGGAGTCCAGCGGGAGCTGTTTTTT,CASSLAGSSLAGVQRELFF